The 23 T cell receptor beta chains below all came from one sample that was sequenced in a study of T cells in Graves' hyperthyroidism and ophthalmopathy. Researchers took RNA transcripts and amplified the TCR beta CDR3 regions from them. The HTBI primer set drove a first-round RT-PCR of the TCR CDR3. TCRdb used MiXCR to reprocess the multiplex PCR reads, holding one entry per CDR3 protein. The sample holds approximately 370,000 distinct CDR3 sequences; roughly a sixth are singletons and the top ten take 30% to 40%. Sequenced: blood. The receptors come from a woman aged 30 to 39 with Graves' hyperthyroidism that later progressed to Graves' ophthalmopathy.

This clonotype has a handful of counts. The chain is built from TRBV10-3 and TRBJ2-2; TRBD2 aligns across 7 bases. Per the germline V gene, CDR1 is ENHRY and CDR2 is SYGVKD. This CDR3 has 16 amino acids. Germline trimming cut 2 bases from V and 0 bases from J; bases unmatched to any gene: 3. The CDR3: CAISEASGTNTGELFF. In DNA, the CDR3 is TGTGCCATCAGTGAGGCTAGCGGAACGAACACCGGGGAGCTGTTTTTT.

CDR3 in DNA: TGTGCCAGCAGCTTAGATTTCGGGGAGGCGGATGAGCAGTTCTTC. As protein: CASSLDFGEADEQFF. The chain uses TRBV7-8 and TRBJ2-1; the D gene is possibly TRBD2 (6 bases). The CDR3 extends over 15 amino acids. The V end was cut by 1 base, the J end by 8 bases, with 15 bases between. Looked up from germline, CDR1 is SGHVS and CDR2 is FQNEAQ. The variable domain in full, with the rest retrieved from reference TRBV7-8 and TRBJ2-1, is GAGVSQSPRYKVAKRGQDVALRCDPISGHVSLFWYQQALGQGPEFLTYFQNEAQLDKSGLPSDRFFAERPEGSVSTLKIQRTQQEDSAVYLCASSLDFGEADEQFFGPGTRLTVL.

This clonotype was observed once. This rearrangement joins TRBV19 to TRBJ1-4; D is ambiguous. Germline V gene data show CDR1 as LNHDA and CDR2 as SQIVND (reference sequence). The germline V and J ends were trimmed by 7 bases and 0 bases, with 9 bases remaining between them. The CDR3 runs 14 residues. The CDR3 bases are TGTGCCAGTACCGCGACGGCAACTAATGAAAAACTGTTTTTT. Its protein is CASTATATNEKLFF.

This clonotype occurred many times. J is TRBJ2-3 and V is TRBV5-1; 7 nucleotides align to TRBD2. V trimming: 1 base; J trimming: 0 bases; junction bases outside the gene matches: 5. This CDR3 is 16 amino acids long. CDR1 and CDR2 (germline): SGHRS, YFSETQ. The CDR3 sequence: CASSLLSGPSTDTQYF. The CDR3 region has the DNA TGCGCCAGCAGCTTGCTTAGCGGGCCTAGCACAGATACGCAGTATTTT.

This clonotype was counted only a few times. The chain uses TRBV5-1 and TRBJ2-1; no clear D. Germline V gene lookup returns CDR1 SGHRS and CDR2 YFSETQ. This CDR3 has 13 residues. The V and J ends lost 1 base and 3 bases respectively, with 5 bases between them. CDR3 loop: CASSLNNYNEQFF. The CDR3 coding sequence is TGCGCCAGCAGCTTGAACAACTACAATGAGCAGTTCTTC.

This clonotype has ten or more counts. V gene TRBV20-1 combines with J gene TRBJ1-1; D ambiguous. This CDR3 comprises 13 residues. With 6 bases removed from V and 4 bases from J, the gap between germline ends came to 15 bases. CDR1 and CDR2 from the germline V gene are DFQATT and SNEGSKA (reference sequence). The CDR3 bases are TGCAGTGCCCAGACCGATCCCGCCACTGAAGCTTTCTTT. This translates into CSAQTDPATEAFF.

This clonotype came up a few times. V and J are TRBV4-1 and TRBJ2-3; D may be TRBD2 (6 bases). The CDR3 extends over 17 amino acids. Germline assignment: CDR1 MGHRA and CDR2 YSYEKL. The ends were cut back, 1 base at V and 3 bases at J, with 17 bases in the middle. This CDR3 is CASSQGTRAAGTDTQYF. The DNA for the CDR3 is TGCGCCAGCAGCCAAGGAACGCGGGCTGCGGGGACAGATACGCAGTATTTT.

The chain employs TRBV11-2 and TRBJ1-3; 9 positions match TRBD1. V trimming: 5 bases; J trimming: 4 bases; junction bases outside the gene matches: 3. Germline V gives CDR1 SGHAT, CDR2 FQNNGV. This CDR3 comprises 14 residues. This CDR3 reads CASSQTGGGNTIYF. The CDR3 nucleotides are TGTGCCAGCAGCCAGACAGGGGGAGGAAACACCATATATTTT.

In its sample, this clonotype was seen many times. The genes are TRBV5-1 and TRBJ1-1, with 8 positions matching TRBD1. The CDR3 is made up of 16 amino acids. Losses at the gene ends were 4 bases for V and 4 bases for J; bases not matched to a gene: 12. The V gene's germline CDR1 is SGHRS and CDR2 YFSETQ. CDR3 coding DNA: TGCGCCAGCAGCCGGGGGGTGGACAGGGCCTTCACTGAAGCTTTCTTT. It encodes CASSRGVDRAFTEAFF.

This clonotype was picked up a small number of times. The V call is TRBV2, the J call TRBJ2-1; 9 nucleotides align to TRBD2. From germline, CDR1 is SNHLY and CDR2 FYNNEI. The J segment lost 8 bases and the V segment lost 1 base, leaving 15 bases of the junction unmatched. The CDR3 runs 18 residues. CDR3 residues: CASSEEHSAGGPVDEQFF. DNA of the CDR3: TGTGCCAGCAGTGAAGAACACTCTGCGGGAGGGCCTGTAGATGAGCAGTTCTTC. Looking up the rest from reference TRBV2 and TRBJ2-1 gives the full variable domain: EPEVTQTPSHQVTQMGQEVILRCVPISNHLYFYWYRQILGQKVEFLVSFYNNEISEKSEIFDDQFSVERPDGSNFTLKIRSTKLEDSAMYFCASSEEHSAGGPVDEQFFGPGTRLTVL.

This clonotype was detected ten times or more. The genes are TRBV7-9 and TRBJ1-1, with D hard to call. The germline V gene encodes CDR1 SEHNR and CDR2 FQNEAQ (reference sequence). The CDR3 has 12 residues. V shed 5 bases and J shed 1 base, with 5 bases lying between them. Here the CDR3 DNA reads TGTGCCAGCAGCCATGAGAACACTGAAGCTTTCTTT. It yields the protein CASSHENTEAFF.

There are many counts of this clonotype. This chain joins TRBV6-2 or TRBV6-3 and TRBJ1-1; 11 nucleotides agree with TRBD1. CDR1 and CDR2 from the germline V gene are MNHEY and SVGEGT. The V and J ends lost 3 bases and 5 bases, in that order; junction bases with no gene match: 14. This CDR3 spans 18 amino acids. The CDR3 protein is CASSYGTGTGGARTEAFF. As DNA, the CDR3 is TGTGCCAGCAGTTATGGGACCGGGACAGGGGGAGCGAGGACTGAAGCTTTCTTT.

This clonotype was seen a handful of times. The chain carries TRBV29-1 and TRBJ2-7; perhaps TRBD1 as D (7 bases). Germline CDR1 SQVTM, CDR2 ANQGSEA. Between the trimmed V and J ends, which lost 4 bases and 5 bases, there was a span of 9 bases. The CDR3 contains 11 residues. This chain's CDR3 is CSVARGDEQYF. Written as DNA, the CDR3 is TGCAGCGTTGCCAGGGGGGACGAGCAGTACTTC.

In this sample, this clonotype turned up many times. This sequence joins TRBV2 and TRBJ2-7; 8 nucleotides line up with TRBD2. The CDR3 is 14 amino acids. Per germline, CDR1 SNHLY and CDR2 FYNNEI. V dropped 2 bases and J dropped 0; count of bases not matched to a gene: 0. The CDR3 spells CASSESGSSYEQYF. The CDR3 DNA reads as TGTGCCAGCAGTGAAAGCGGGAGCTCCTACGAGCAGTACTTC.

The CDR3 DNA follows: TGTGCCAGCAGTTTAAATACACGGGAGAGTTATGGCTACACCTTC. Its translation: CASSLNTRESYGYTF. The chain combines TRBV12-3 or TRBV12-4 with TRBJ1-2; unclear D gene. CDR3 length: 15 residues. Deletions cut 2 bases from V and 5 bases from J, with 15 bases between.

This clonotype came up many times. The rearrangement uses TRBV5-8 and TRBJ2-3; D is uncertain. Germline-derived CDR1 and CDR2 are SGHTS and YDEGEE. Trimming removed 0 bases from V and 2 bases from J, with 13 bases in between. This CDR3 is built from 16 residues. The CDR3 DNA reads TGTGCCAGCAGCTTGGGGACCCACCTCTCCACAGATACGCAGTATTTT. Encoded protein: CASSLGTHLSTDTQYF. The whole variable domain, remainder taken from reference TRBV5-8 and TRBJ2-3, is EAGVTQSPTHLIKTRGQQATLRCSPISGHTSVYWYQQALGLGLQFLLWYDEGEERNRGNFPPRFSGRQFPNYSSELNVNALELEDSALYLCASSLGTHLSTDTQYFGPGTRLTVL.

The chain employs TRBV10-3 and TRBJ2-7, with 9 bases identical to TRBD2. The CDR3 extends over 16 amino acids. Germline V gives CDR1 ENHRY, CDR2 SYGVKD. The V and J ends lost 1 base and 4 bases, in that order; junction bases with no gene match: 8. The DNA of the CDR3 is TGTGCCATCAGTGAGTATGTTAGCGGGAGTGGGTACGAGCAGTACTTC. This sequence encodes CAISEYVSGSGYEQYF.

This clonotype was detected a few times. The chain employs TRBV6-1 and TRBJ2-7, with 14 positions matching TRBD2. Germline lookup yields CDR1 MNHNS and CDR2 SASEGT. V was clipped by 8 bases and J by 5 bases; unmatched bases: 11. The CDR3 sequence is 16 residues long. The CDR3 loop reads CASGPGTSGGFDEQYF. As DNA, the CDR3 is TGTGCCAGCGGGCCCGGGACTAGCGGGGGTTTCGACGAGCAGTACTTC.

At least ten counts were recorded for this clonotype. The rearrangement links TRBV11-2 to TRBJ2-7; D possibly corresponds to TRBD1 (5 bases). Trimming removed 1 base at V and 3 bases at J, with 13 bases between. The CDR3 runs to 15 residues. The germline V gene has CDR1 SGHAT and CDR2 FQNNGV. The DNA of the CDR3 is TGTGCCAGCAGCTTAGTGGACACGCCGATCTACGAGCAGTACTTC. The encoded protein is CASSLVDTPIYEQYF.

The chain's CDR3 is CASSRTPSYEQYF. In DNA form, the CDR3 reads TGTGCCAGCAGCAGGACCCCCTCCTACGAGCAGTACTTC. The chain links TRBV12-3 or TRBV12-4 to TRBJ2-7; D remains unclear. CDR3 length equals 13 residues. The germline V and J ends were trimmed by 6 bases and 0 bases, with 9 bases remaining between them.

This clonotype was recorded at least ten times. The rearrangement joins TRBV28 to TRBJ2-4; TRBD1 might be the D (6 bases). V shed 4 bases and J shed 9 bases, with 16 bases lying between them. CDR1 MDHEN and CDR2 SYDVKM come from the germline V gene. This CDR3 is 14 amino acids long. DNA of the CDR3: TGTGCCAGCAGTTCCTACACACAGGGAGTCATTCAGTACTTC. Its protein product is CASSSYTQGVIQYF. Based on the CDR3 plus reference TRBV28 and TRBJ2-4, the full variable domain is DVKVTQSSRYLVKRTGEKVFLECVQDMDHENMFWYRQDPGLGLRLIYFSYDVKMKEKGDIPEGYSVSREKKERFSLILESASTNQTSMYLCASSSYTQGVIQYFGAGTRLSVL.

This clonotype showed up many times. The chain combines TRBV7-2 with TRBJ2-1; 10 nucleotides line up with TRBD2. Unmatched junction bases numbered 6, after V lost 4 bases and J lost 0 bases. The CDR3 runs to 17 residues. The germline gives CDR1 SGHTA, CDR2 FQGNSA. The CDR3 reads CASSWGLARISYNEQFF. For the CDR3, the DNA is TGTGCCAGCAGCTGGGGACTAGCGAGAATCTCCTACAATGAGCAGTTCTTC.

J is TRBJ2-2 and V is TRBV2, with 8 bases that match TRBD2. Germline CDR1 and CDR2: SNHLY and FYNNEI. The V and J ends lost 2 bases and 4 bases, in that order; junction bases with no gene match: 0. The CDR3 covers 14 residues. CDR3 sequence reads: CASSESGSTGELFF. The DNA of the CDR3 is TGTGCCAGCAGTGAAAGCGGGAGCACCGGGGAGCTGTTTTTT.